The clone carrying this T cell receptor beta chain was recorded many times. Its specificity is unknown. The CDR3 consists of 13 residues. Per germline, CDR1 MNHEY and CDR2 SMNVEV (reference sequence). Trimming left V 3 bases short and J 2 bases short, with 7 bases between. The data originate from a study of breast tumors, draining lymph nodes, adjacent tissues. Samples came from axillary lymph nodes draining the breast cancer. Findings and caveats of the study: Tumor T cell lymph node origin was a supported hypothesis, not proven. Findings are consistent with lymph node origin and intratumoral expansion of most tumor T cells. Luminal-like breast cancer showed significantly higher tumor–nontumor repertoire similarity than basal-like.

TCRdb itself ran the multiplex PCR reads through MiXCR, one entry per CDR3 protein. The repertoire has 130,000 or so distinct CDR3 sequences, about 20% of them found once; the top ten carry about 2%. Sequencing was carried out using axillary lymph node tissue. The chain has TRBV27 and TRBJ1-2; TRBD1 might be the D (5 bases). This receptor was identified in a female donor with breast cancer. Some clones in this sample may be carry-over from other donors' samples. The CDR3: CASSFNRNYGYTF. For the CDR3, the DNA is TGTGCCAGCAGTTTCAACAGGAACTATGGCTACACCTTC.